This T cell receptor (beta chain) was sequenced during a study of cytomegalovirus exposure and HLA in healthy donors (dated by TCRdb to about 2017). The study in broad terms: An earlier analysis of fewer than 750 of the donors reported approximately 260 Gb of sequence data and 95 million to 120 million unique TCR beta sequences obtained from 150 million to 200 million T cells. The later analysis used no new phenotypic data to find candidate immune exposures, relying instead on TCR beta sequences and their occurrence across donors. An early release that covered roughly 600 HLA-typed donors contained around 330 gigabases of sequencing data and approximately 85 million unique TCR sequences. Several DR-DQ haplotypes were handled as single units for association and clustering because linkage in the cohort was strong. In a later analysis, previously published TCR beta repertoires from 666 donors were re-analyzed and high-resolution HLA genotyping was added so that TCR occurrence patterns could be studied. The number of donors typed differed by locus, with roughly 620-640 for A, B, C, DRB1 and DQB1, roughly 550 for DQA1, under 610 for DPA1, and over 400 for DPB1. Across around 400 genotyped donors of the cohort, an average of about 240,000 unique TCR beta nucleotide sequences per donor were sequenced, and 15% to 20% of those sequences were non-productive. Donor age, sex, ethnicity and CMV serostatus were collected together with the repertoire data. The aim of the study was to test whether cataloging public T cell receptors could identify signatures of past pathogen exposure. Every repertoire in the discovery cohort had been generated on one and the same sequencing platform. Among the 398 genotyped donors, 81% belonged to the genetic ancestry cluster associated with self-reported Caucasian donors. To predict cytomegalovirus infection status, the study combined high-throughput TCR immunosequencing, statistical association of individual TCRs with disease status, and machine learning. The T cell repertoires of about 700 subjects were profiled by immunosequencing and related to cytomegalovirus serostatus. A separate validation cohort of 90 to 150 different subjects was used in addition to the approximately 700-subject first cohort. An earlier analysis of roughly 580 of the donors used high-throughput TCR beta sequencing to judge whether each TCR beta V gene segment behaved as functional or pseudogenic. A later genetic analysis took genome-wide SNP genotypes for about 65% of the 666 donors and used that subset as a discovery cohort. HLA typing included class I and class II loci at four-digit resolution. Results and caveats for the whole study, not just this receptor: A further reported finding was that TCR beta sequences accurately predicted the HLA-A and HLA-B alleles for most subjects in the first cohort. A later genetic analysis reported fewer N-insertions in productive TCRs among donors in an Asian-associated ancestry cluster than the roughly 620-donor mean. In vitro tests confirmed that a few of the cytomegalovirus-associated TCR beta chains recognize cytomegalovirus antigens. The study gave a list of 150 to 200 TCR beta chains associated with cytomegalovirus. Across donors, most TCR sequences were observed very rarely, whereas some public TCRs were present in many individuals. In this cohort, only TCR beta chains were sequenced, and detectable features were limited by the absence of alpha or paired-chain data. Because HLA typing was unavailable for some donors at each locus, only the typed subset was used in association tests. The presence/absence analyses assumed that sequencing depth was roughly uniform across donors, and that assumption may not be true. A cluster of highly shared sequence variants was judged likely to represent a technical artifact of the sequencing pipeline. Strong co-occurrence of HLA alleles, especially DR and DQ, made assigning TCR associations to individual alleles difficult. An earlier analysis of some 590 of the donors showed that most TCR beta V segments appeared in productive rearrangements either about 87% or about 30% of the time, which broadly matched IMGT annotations. Linkage disequilibrium might explain the correlated functional status among segregating V segments, but an unknown experimental factor could not be excluded. V-gene and J-gene trimming of TCR beta chains was associated with a missense DCLRE1C variant in a later genetic analysis, and the association was replicated in an independent cohort. The authors suggested that the approach could potentially be extended to other disease states and immunological phenotypes. In a later analysis, TCR association rates were found to vary across HLA loci, with the most associated TCRs seen for DRB1 alleles and the fewest for HLA-C alleles. Because the 87-base-pair reads could not distinguish some IMGT-functional V segments, including TRBV6-2 and TRBV6-3, those segments were excluded. In a later analysis, most CMV-associated TCR beta chains were found to appear HLA-restricted, with HLA associations seemingly driven largely by CMV exposure. A later analysis associated 16,951 TCR beta sequences with specific HLA alleles at a false discovery rate of 0.05. In a later analysis, HLA-associated TCR beta chains were found to be more clonally expanded and to have lower generation probabilities than equally common non-associated chains. The only immune exposure information available for the cohort was CMV serostatus. The classifier was reported to diagnose cytomegalovirus status with high specificity and sensitivity in both the original cohort and the validation cohort. Because counts were too low, 15 or so rarely observed V segments, including chromosome 9 orphons, were excluded from the earlier analysis of several hundred of the donors. According to a later analysis, parvovirus B19, influenza, CMV and Epstein-Barr virus appeared linked to several top co-occurrence clusters.

Preparation of the library involved the immunoSEQ multiplex PCR assay. The multiplex PCR relied on a mix of 60 forward primers for TCR Vbeta segments and 13 reverse primers for TCR Jbeta segments. The CDR3 region of rearranged TCR beta genes was amplified from genomic DNA by a multiplex PCR assay. The Illumina HiSeq System was used to sequence the amplified TCR beta libraries as 87-base-pair reads. The original pipeline was this. A later analysis tallied 70 million to 100 million unique TCR beta chains across the 610 or so repertoires, and some 12 million of those chains were shared by two or more donors. A nearest-neighbor algorithm error-corrected the raw reads and collapsed the reads into unique sequences, merging closely related sequences to remove PCR and sequencing errors. Alignment of CDR3 sequences to IMGT reference sequences was used to assign V, D and J gene segments. Each retained sequence needed at least a six-nucleotide match to both a V gene segment and a J gene segment. A rearrangement counted as productive if the CDR3 had no stop codons and remained in frame with V and J, and every other rearrangement counted as non-productive. Following IMGT convention, CDR3 was defined as the stretch from the second conserved V-encoded cysteine to the conserved J-encoded phenylalanine. The earlier analysis of roughly 590 of the donors excluded any sequence lacking an unambiguous match to a single V gene segment. An earlier analysis of several hundred of the donors classified V segments as functional when productive rearrangements were above 56.7% and as segregating when the standard deviation between donors was above 5%. A statistical classification framework was built to diagnose cytomegalovirus status from the catalog of TCR beta chain sequences. V and J gene assignment, in a later analysis, came from comparing TCR nucleotide sequences with IMGT/GENE-DB human TR gene sequences. The TCRdist pipeline was used in a later analysis to assign CDR3 sequences and most-parsimonious VDJ recombination scenarios. A later analysis defined each TCR beta chain by its CDR3 amino acid sequence plus V-gene family, and excluded reads lacking a unique V-gene family. To address suspected cross-contamination and a sequencing artifact, a later analysis removed some 620 highly shared, low-generation-probability nucleotide sequences. In a later analysis, a clonal expansion index for each public chain was calculated from normalized within-repertoire ranks of inferred template counts. Generation probabilities in a later analysis came from a VDJ recombination model fitted to out-of-frame rearrangements, and those results were checked against IGoR. In a later analysis, hypergeometric tests were used to score TCR-TCR, TCR-HLA and TCR-CMV co-occurrence, with a repertoire-size bias correction applied to TCR pairs. In a later analysis, false discovery rates were estimated by permuting HLA or CMV assignments 20 times. A later analysis grouped co-occurring TCRs with DBSCAN, adding TCRdist sequence similarity when clustering within HLA-allele-positive subsets. Repertoires with fewer than 30,000 or more than 120,000 public chains, plus five repertoires with anomalous nucleotide sharing, were excluded from co-occurrence clustering. The table comes from immuneACCESS by way of TCRdb, which keeps in-frame sequences with V and J called. Part of the clones is missing from these tables; in studies checked, under half for an unresolved V gene and the rest for unknown reasons. V and J calls and clone size are as listed in that table; D and trimming were resolved from the DNA. The sample table contains 140,000 or so clones; only one count was recorded for around 80% of them. Jointly, the top ten make up 9.7% of the sample.

The cohort was made up of 650 to 700 healthy bone marrow donors. Cohort members were all nominally healthy when sampled, although unrecorded immune exposures were likely present. The donor tested CMV seropositive, placing the donor among the 250 to 300 seropositive members of the cohort. Every donor gave a peripheral blood sample, and the peripheral blood mononuclear cells from that sample were used for TCR beta sequencing. Genomic DNA was extracted from the blood cell samples with the Qiagen DNeasy Blood Extraction Kit. This clone was observed a few times. Its antigen is still unknown. No much larger clone exists at a distance of one base, and base qualities are not known. The germline V gene encodes CDR1 MDHEN and CDR2 SYDVKM. Including cysteine and phenylalanine, the CDR3 has 15 amino acids. Of the read, only the CDR3 DNA is kept; its 45 bases are in frame from base 1. V sheds 6 bases and J sheds 5 bases, leaving 19 bases between their ends.

This chain is built from TRBV28 and TRBJ2-5; possibly the D gene is TRBD2, per 6 matching bases. The sequenced sample was PBMCs. The receptor was derived from a woman in her sixties or seventies in good health and CMV-seropositive. At the DNA level, the sequence is TGTGCCAGCAGCCCCCGCGGGGCAGCAAAGGAGACCCAGTACTTC. This encodes CASSPRGAAKETQYF.